One and the same sample provided the 19 T cell receptor beta chains below, sequenced in a study of T cell repertoires in cytomegalovirus infection. Their recognized antigens are unknown. TCRdb called the reads again in MiXCR, with one record for every CDR3 protein. The sample lists roughly 990,000 distinct CDR3 sequences, roughly 30% occurring once. Sequencing was performed on cultured CD8+ T cells from PBMCs, taken from culture after CMV antigen stimulation. Source of these receptors: a human donor in good health (CMV status not recorded). Some clones in this sample may be carry-over from other donors' samples.

The rearrangement uses TRBV27 and TRBJ1-1, with a tentative D call TRBD1 (5 bases). From germline, CDR1 is MNHEY and CDR2 SMNVEV (reference sequence). The CDR3 spans 13 residues. Trimming removed 3 bases at V and 6 bases at J, with 11 bases between. The CDR3 DNA follows: TGTGCCAGCAGTTTTTTAGGGGACGCTGAAGCTTTCTTT. This encodes CASSFLGDAEAFF.

This clonotype was detected a few times. The rearrangement joins TRBV6-4 to TRBJ2-1; no firm D call. CDR3 length: 15 residues. Germline-derived CDR1 and CDR2 are MRHNA and SNTAGT. V lost 0 bases and J 0 bases, leaving 6 bases between the germline ends. This CDR3 is CASSDSASSYNEQFF. For the CDR3, the DNA is TGTGCCAGCAGTGACTCAGCGAGCTCCTACAATGAGCAGTTCTTC.

The chain joins TRBV15 to TRBJ2-1, with D perhaps matching TRBD1 or TRBD2 (6 bases each). V lost 5 bases and J 2 bases, leaving 16 bases between the germline ends. This CDR3 has 16 amino acids. Germline CDR1 is LNHNV and CDR2 is YYDKDF (reference sequence). CDR3 sequence (DNA): TGTGCCACCAGCTCACCGGGGGCCCAAACCTACAATGAGCAGTTCTTC. The encoded protein is CATSSPGAQTYNEQFF.

This clonotype has a handful of counts. The chain combines TRBV6-6 with TRBJ1-1; D is undetermined. Germline V gives CDR1 MNHNY, CDR2 SVGAGI (reference sequence). CDR3 length equals 16 residues. Trimming pared 7 bases from V and 2 bases from J, leaving 20 bases between. The CDR3 DNA sequence: TGTGCCAGCACCCCCTCCTCGCTAGGGCTTAACACTGAAGCTTTCTTT. Residues: CASTPSSLGLNTEAFF.

The chain combines TRBV9 with TRBJ1-2, with D possibly being TRBD1 (6 bases). This CDR3 is built from 15 residues. V was shortened by 2 bases and J by 2 bases, with 13 bases between the two germline ends. Germline CDR1 and CDR2: SGDLS and YYNGEE. The CDR3 is CASSVGGPSNYGYTF. The DNA of the CDR3 is TGTGCCAGCAGCGTCGGGGGGCCCTCAAACTATGGCTACACCTTC. Variable domain in full (rest from reference TRBV9 and TRBJ1-2): DSGVTQTPKHLITATGQRVTLRCSPRSGDLSVYWYQQSLDQGLQFLIQYYNGEERAKGNILERFSAQQFPDLHSELNLSSLELGDSALYFCASSVGGPSNYGYTFGSGTRLTVV.

This sequence joins TRBV7-9 and TRBJ2-1; D is unclear. This CDR3 has 10 amino acids. Trimming removed 0 bases from V and 12 bases from J, with 3 bases in between. Germline CDR1 SEHNR, CDR2 FQNEAQ (reference sequence). Here the CDR3 reads CASSLAGQFF. The DNA of the CDR3 is TGTGCCAGCAGCTTAGCAGGGCAGTTCTTC.

The rearrangement joins TRBV6-6 to TRBJ1-5, with TRBD1 matching 8 bases. This CDR3 has 15 residues. CDR1 and CDR2 from the germline V gene are MNHNY and SVGAGI (reference sequence). V lost 6 bases to trimming and J lost 3 bases; unmatched junction nucleotides: 7. CDR3 DNA sequence: TGTGCCAGCAGAGAGGACAGGGCGCCCAATCAGCCCCAGCATTTT. Residues: CASREDRAPNQPQHF.

This clonotype was observed many times. The rearrangement joins TRBV7-2 to TRBJ2-1, with 11 bases identical to TRBD2. Germline lookup yields CDR1 SGHTA and CDR2 FQGNSA. The length of the CDR3 is 15 residues. Trimming removed 3 bases from V and 8 bases from J; junction bases left unmatched: 6. The CDR3 reads CASSFLAGGIDEQFF. The CDR3 region has the DNA TGTGCCAGCAGCTTTCTAGCGGGGGGCATCGATGAGCAGTTCTTC.

The chain employs TRBV5-6 and TRBJ1-2; no reliable D call. Per the germline V gene, CDR1 is SGHDT and CDR2 is YYEEEE. The CDR3 covers 13 residues. V was cut by 3 bases and J by 0 bases, with 6 bases left in between. Here the CDR3 DNA reads TGTGCCAGCAGCTCAGAGGCTAACTATGGCTACACCTTC. Amino acid sequence: CASSSEANYGYTF.

This clonotype was picked up many times. The CDR3: CATPAGRQTGELFF. For the CDR3, the DNA is TGTGCCACCCCCGCCGGCAGACAAACCGGGGAGCTGTTTTTT. The chain combines TRBV7-2 with TRBJ2-2; D call uncertain. The germline V gene encodes CDR1 SGHTA and CDR2 FQGNSA. The germline V and J ends were trimmed by 10 bases and 5 bases, with 17 bases remaining between them. The CDR3 is 14 residues long.

Regarding this clonotype: A much more abundant neighbour one base away suggests this may be a read error. The V call is TRBV7-6, the J call TRBJ2-3, with D possibly TRBD1 on 6 matching bases. There are 14 residues in the CDR3. The V gene's germline CDR1 is SGHVS and CDR2 FNYEAQ. CDR3 sequence reads: CASRLGTSTDTQYF. In nucleotides, the CDR3 is TGTGCCAGCAGATTAGGGACAAGCACAGATACGCAGTATTTT.

The rearrangement uses TRBV6-2 or TRBV6-3 and TRBJ1-2, with 7 bases that match TRBD1. V was pared by 8 bases and J by 7 bases, with 16 bases of the junction left unmatched. Per the germline V gene, CDR1 is MNHEY and CDR2 is SVGEGT. The CDR3 is made up of 15 amino acids. The CDR3 DNA reads as TGTGCCAGCTCCCTAACAACAGGGGATTATGGTGGCTACACCTTC. Amino acid sequence: CASSLTTGDYGGYTF.

This clonotype showed up just a few times. The chain is built from TRBV5-1 and TRBJ1-5; D gene unclear. The germline V gene has CDR1 SGHRS and CDR2 YFSETQ. Trimming stripped 0 bases from V and 7 bases from J, with 8 bases between. The CDR3 is 13 residues long. The CDR3: CASSLDAGQPQHF. CDR3 bases: TGCGCCAGCAGCTTGGACGCGGGGCAGCCCCAGCATTTT.

The genes are TRBV2 and TRBJ2-4; 9 bases line up with TRBD1. Per the germline V gene, CDR1 is SNHLY and CDR2 is FYNNEI. Germline trimming cut 7 bases from V and 0 bases from J; bases unmatched to any gene: 13. The CDR3 has 18 residues. DNA of the CDR3: TGTGCCAGCATTTACAGGGGGCCCCTAGCTTTAGCCAAAAACATTCAGTACTTC. This gives the protein CASIYRGPLALAKNIQYF. The complete variable domain, with remaining parts taken from reference TRBV2 and TRBJ2-4, reads EPEVTQTPSHQVTQMGQEVILRCVPISNHLYFYWYRQILGQKVEFLVSFYNNEISEKSEIFDDQFSVERPDGSNFTLKIRSTKLEDSAMYFCASIYRGPLALAKNIQYFGAGTRLSVL.

About this clonotype itself: An end of the junction differs from the germline gene, which may be a read error. This chain's CDR3 is CASSHTGGNYNVQFF. CDR3 DNA: TGTGCCAGCAGCCACACGGGGGGGAACTACAATGTGCAGTTCTTC. The genes are TRBV7-8 and TRBJ2-1; 8 bases are shared with TRBD2. Per germline, CDR1 SGHVS and CDR2 FQNEAQ. The CDR3 length is 15 residues.

V is TRBV28 and J is TRBJ1-1; unclear D gene. The V end was cut by 3 bases, the J end by 3 bases, with 23 bases between. The CDR3 is 18 residues long. CDR1 is MDHEN and CDR2 is SYDVKM in the germline V gene. CDR3 in amino acids: CASSLGPNSGDWDTEAFF. The CDR3 DNA reads as TGTGCCAGCAGTTTGGGCCCCAATTCCGGGGATTGGGACACTGAAGCTTTCTTT. Together with reference TRBV28 and TRBJ1-1, the CDR3 gives the full variable domain: DVKVTQSSRYLVKRTGEKVFLECVQDMDHENMFWYRQDPGLGLRLIYFSYDVKMKEKGDIPEGYSVSREKKERFSLILESASTNQTSMYLCASSLGPNSGDWDTEAFFGQGTRLTVV.

This chain links TRBV20-1 with TRBJ1-2, with D hard to call. Germline loops: CDR1 DFQATT, CDR2 SNEGSKA (reference sequence). The CDR3 has 16 amino acids. V lost 0 bases to trimming and J lost 4 bases, with 18 bases between them. CDR3 sequence (DNA): TGCAGTGCTAGAGATCTTCACATGGAGGAGTCCTATGGCTACACCTTC. Translation: CSARDLHMEESYGYTF.

The rearrangement links TRBV4-1 to TRBJ1-2; perhaps TRBD1 as D (5 bases). Germline CDR1 MGHRA, CDR2 YSYEKL. The V and J ends lost 0 bases and 4 bases respectively, with 21 bases between them. This CDR3 is 18 amino acids long. The CDR3 DNA reads as TGCGCCAGCAGCCAAGAGGGCACGTACCAGGGCTTGGGCTATGGCTACACCTTC. It is translated as CASSQEGTYQGLGYGYTF.

V is TRBV6-5 and J is TRBJ2-1; 7 bases are shared with TRBD1. CDR3 size: 14 residues. Per germline, CDR1 MNHEY and CDR2 SVGAGI. J was trimmed by 7 bases and V by 2 bases; bases with no gene match: 5. The DNA for the CDR3 is TGTGCCAGCAGTTACGGTGCAGGGGGTAATGAGCAGTTCTTC. As protein: CASSYGAGGNEQFF.